These 10 T cell receptor beta chains were sequenced from one sample in a study of long-term antiretroviral therapy in people with HIV. Run at survey level, the immunoSEQ assay was version v3.0. Profiling relied on immunoSEQ multiplex PCR, and the TCRdb table lists in-frame clones only, not all of them. The sample contains about 27,000 clones, under 85% of which appear only once. The sample in question was unsorted PBMCs, obtained 2.1 years after starting antiretroviral therapy. Every receptor here comes from a man aged 30 to 39 with HIV.

This clone was picked up one time. As DNA, the CDR3 is TGTGCCAGCAGTTTGGGGGGGTCGGGGGGCTACACCTTC. Its protein is CASSLGGSGGYTF. The rearrangement links TRBV27 to TRBJ1-2; TRBD1 is a possible D gene (5 bases). Trimming took 3 bases from V and 8 from J, leaving 13 bases between them. Germline lookup yields CDR1 MNHEY and CDR2 SMNVEV (reference sequence). This CDR3 contains 13 residues.

This rearrangement joins TRBV29-1 to TRBJ1-5, with D possibly matching TRBD1 (6 bases). Per the germline V gene, CDR1 is SQVTM and CDR2 is ANQGSEA. The CDR3 loop spans 15 amino acids. Trimming shortened V by 4 bases and J by 4 bases, and 17 bases separated the two germline ends. The CDR3 protein is CSVVPGGGPNQPQHF. DNA for the CDR3: TGCAGCGTTGTGCCTGGGGGCGGTCCAAATCAGCCCCAGCATTTT.

The sample holds one count of this clone. V is TRBV29-1 and J is TRBJ1-1; D gene unclear. Germline V gene lookup returns CDR1 SQVTM and CDR2 ANQGSEA. Trimming took 5 bases from V and 2 from J, leaving 9 bases between them. This CDR3 comprises 12 residues. The CDR3 bases are TGCAGCGTTTTAGAGGAAAACACTGAAGCTTTCTTT. Translated: CSVLEENTEAFF. Variable domain in full (rest from reference TRBV29-1 and TRBJ1-1): SAVISQKPSRDICQRGTSLTIQCQVDSQVTMMFWYRQQPGQSLTLIATANQGSEATYESGFVIDKFPISRPNLTFSTLTVSNMSPEDSSIYLCSVLEENTEAFFGQGTRLTVV.

The chain recombines TRBV7-9 with TRBJ1-1; D is perhaps TRBD1 (6 bases). CDR1 SEHNR and CDR2 FQNEAQ come from the germline V gene (reference sequence). V was trimmed by 3 bases and J by 10 bases, leaving 15 bases between them. This CDR3 has 13 residues. The CDR3 DNA reads as TGTGCCAGCAGCTTTGAACAGGGCAACGGAGCTTTCTTT. As protein: CASSFEQGNGAFF.

V gene TRBV15 combines with J gene TRBJ2-3; 8 bases agree with TRBD2. CDR1 is LNHNV and CDR2 is YYDKDF in the germline V gene (reference sequence). The CDR3 is made up of 13 amino acids. J lost 4 bases, V lost 8 bases, and 5 bases had no gene match. The CDR3 here is CATRGGSADTQYF. The CDR3 DNA sequence: TGTGCCACCCGGGGGGGCTCGGCAGATACGCAGTATTTT.

V is TRBV5-4 and J is TRBJ2-1, with a weak D call TRBD2 (6 bases). V lost 0 bases and J 2 bases, leaving 9 bases between the germline ends. The CDR3 has 15 amino acids. Germline V CDR1 and CDR2: SGHNT, YYREEE (reference sequence). CDR3 sequence reads: CASSLVRDPYNEQFF. In nucleotides, the CDR3 is TGTGCCAGCAGCTTGGTGCGGGACCCCTACAATGAGCAGTTCTTC.

The chain carries TRBV2 and TRBJ1-4; D remains unclear. The CDR3 runs 14 residues. Trimming took 6 bases from V and 5 from J, leaving 13 bases between them. In germline, CDR1 is SNHLY, CDR2 FYNNEI. The CDR3 nucleotides read TGTGCCAGCAGGAGAGGGCACCAGAATGAAAAACTGTTTTTT. It encodes CASRRGHQNEKLFF.

The rearrangement joins TRBV21-1 to TRBJ2-1; the DNA was not compared with TRBD2, the D call given in the table. TRBV21-1 is described as a pseudogene. The CDR3 is made up of 18 amino acids. The CDR3 nucleotides are TGTGCCAGCAGCACAAAGGAGGCTGGACCTAGCAGCGTTGTGGAGCAGTTCTTC. Protein: CASSTKEAGPSSVVEQFF.

This chain links TRBV5-1 with TRBJ2-1; TRBD2 might be the D (6 bases). This CDR3 contains 15 residues. CDR1 and CDR2 from the germline V gene are SGHRS and YFSETQ. Trimming took 4 bases from V and 4 from J, leaving 15 bases between them. The CDR3 nucleotides read TGCGCCAGCAGCATCACTAGCAAGGGGTACAATGAGCAGTTCTTC. This codes for CASSITSKGYNEQFF.

The gene calls are TRBV2 and TRBJ1-5, with a possible D match to TRBD1 (5 bases). Deletions cut 0 bases from V and 3 bases from J, with 18 bases between. CDR1 is SNHLY and CDR2 is FYNNEI in the germline V gene. This CDR3 comprises 18 residues. The CDR3 region is CASSEALHLRGLNQPQHF. For the CDR3, the DNA is TGTGCCAGCAGTGAAGCGCTTCATTTGAGGGGCCTCAATCAGCCCCAGCATTTT.